One and the same sample provided the 2 T cell receptor beta chains below, sequenced in a study of neurological immune-mediated disorders. TCRdb analysed the 5' RACE reads with MiXCR anew, one entry per CDR3 protein. Here the sample spans 25,000 to 35,000 distinct CDR3 sequences, approximately 1.5% being singletons. What was sequenced was PBMCs. These TCRs come from a woman aged 25 to 39 with multiple sclerosis.

Many counts were recorded for this clonotype. J is TRBJ1-6 and V is TRBV20-1; 9 bases map to TRBD1. Germline lookup yields CDR1 DFQATT and CDR2 SNEGSKA (reference sequence). The V segment lost 3 bases and the J segment 5 bases; nucleotides outside the gene matches: 5. The CDR3 loop spans 15 amino acids. Here the CDR3 reads CSARRTGANNSPLHF. Written as DNA, the CDR3 is TGCAGTGCTAGGCGGACAGGGGCGAATAATTCACCCCTCCACTTT.

This clonotype was detected ten times or more. The J gene is TRBJ1-1, the V gene TRBV12-3 or TRBV12-4; D is unclear. Trimming shortened V by 1 base and J by 6 bases, and 15 bases separated the two germline ends. This CDR3 region has 15 residues. The CDR3 bases are TGTGCCAGCAGTTTAGTCGCAGGAGCTAGTGCTGAAGCTTTCTTT. Translation gives CASSLVAGASAEAFF.